What follows are 13 T cell receptor beta chains derived from one specimen sequenced in a study of blood T cells in healthy people across ages. Combining a sample-barcoded 5' primer with a J-beta primer mix, a second PCR ran for about 7 to 12 cycles. MiXCR, run by TCRdb on the 5' RACE reads, gives a single entry per CDR3 protein. The sample carries over 1,500,000 distinct CDR3 sequences, about 50% recorded once. The sequenced sample was blood. Receptors originate from a middle-aged woman in good health.

There are a few counts of this clonotype. The CDR3 DNA reads as TGCAGCGTCGCGCGGGTTAGCGGTCCCTACGAGCAGTACTTC. It specifies CSVARVSGPYEQYF. The gene calls are TRBV29-1 and TRBJ2-7; D possibly corresponds to TRBD2 (6 bases). The CDR3 has 14 residues. Per germline, CDR1 SQVTM and CDR2 ANQGSEA. The V and J ends lost 6 bases and 2 bases respectively, with 17 bases between them.

V usage is TRBV12-3 or TRBV12-4 and J usage is TRBJ2-5; D is perhaps TRBD1 (6 bases). The J call is in doubt because the DNA end fits TRBJ2-7 better. This CDR3 has 13 amino acids. In nucleotides, the CDR3 is TGTGCCAGCAGACCAGGGGCGTCCTACGAGCAGTACTTC. Its translation is CASRPGASYEQYF.

The rearrangement uses TRBV11-2 and TRBJ2-5; 8 bases line up with TRBD2. Germline V gene lookup returns CDR1 SGHAT and CDR2 FQNNGV. This CDR3 is built from 16 residues. With 1 base clipped from V and 11 bases from J, the junction kept 15 bases outside the gene matches. The CDR3 loop reads CASSLVALAAPLEQYF. In DNA form, the CDR3 reads TGTGCCAGCAGCTTAGTCGCACTAGCGGCGCCCCTTGAGCAGTACTTC. Using reference TRBV11-2 and TRBJ2-5 for the parts outside the CDR3, the full variable domain is EAGVAQSPRYKIIEKRQSVAFWCNPISGHATLYWYQQILGQGPKLLIQFQNNGVVDDSQLPKDRFSAERLKGVDSTLKIQPAKLEDSAVYLCASSLVALAAPLEQYFGPGTRLLVL.

A note on this clonotype: One end of the junction fails to match germline, which may point to a read error. The V call is TRBV7-2, the J call TRBJ2-6, with 9 bases that match TRBD1. Per the germline V gene, CDR1 is SGHTA and CDR2 is FQGNSA. This CDR3 spans 17 amino acids. The CDR3 loop reads CAGSTGQGSSGANVLTF. The CDR3 coding sequence is TGTGCCGGCAGCACGGGACAGGGATCCTCTGGGGCCAACGTCCTGACTTTC.

Worth noting for this clonotype: Relative to the germline gene, one junction end is altered; a read error may explain this. The chain employs TRBV7-2 and TRBJ2-3, with D tentatively TRBD2 (5 bases). The CDR3 is made up of 16 amino acids. The germline CDR1 and CDR2 sequences are SGHTA and FQGNSA. The CDR3 coding sequence is TGTGCCAGCGGCTTAGCCGGGGTATCAATGCCCCATACGCAGTATTTT. This translates into CASGLAGVSMPHTQYF.

This clonotype was detected once. The chain joins TRBV3-1 to TRBJ2-4, with 7 bases that match TRBD1. The DNA end lines up better with TRBJ2-7; the J call may be wrong. The CDR3 runs to 14 residues. The V gene's germline CDR1 is LGHDT and CDR2 YNNKEL (reference sequence). Here the CDR3 DNA reads TGTGCCAGCAGACGACAGGGTACCCACTACGAGCAGTACTTC. This sequence encodes CASRRQGTHYEQYF.

The chain couples TRBV12-3 or TRBV12-4 to TRBJ1-2, with TRBD1 as a possible D gene (5 bases). Between the trimmed V and J ends, which lost 7 bases and 7 bases, there was a span of 19 bases. CDR3 size: 14 residues. The CDR3 loop reads CASTTAAAGSGYTF. The CDR3 coding sequence is TGTGCCAGCACCACCGCGGCGGCAGGGAGTGGCTACACCTTC.

The chain has TRBV5-1 and TRBJ1-2; D might be TRBD1 (6 bases). V lost 3 bases and J lost 8, with 26 bases in between. CDR3 size: 17 residues. The germline CDR1 and CDR2 sequences are SGHRS and YFSETQ. CDR3 sequence (DNA): TGCGCCAGCAGCTCGAGACGACAGGATGGACCAACAGAGGGCTACACCTTC. Its protein is CASSSRRQDGPTEGYTF.

Here the CDR3 DNA reads TGTGCCAGCAGCTTAGGAGGGATGTACACCTTC. Its protein is CASSLGGMYTF. The chain is built from TRBV7-9 and TRBJ1-2, with D unclear. The CDR3 sequence is 11 residues long. Germline-derived CDR1 and CDR2 are SEHNR and FQNEAQ (reference sequence). Trimming cost V 1 base and J 11 bases, with 8 bases left between them.

The chain links TRBV4-2 to TRBJ2-7, with 7 positions matching TRBD2. The CDR3 covers 16 residues. Trimming cost V 5 bases and J 2 bases; bases outside gene matches: 12. Per the germline V gene, CDR1 is LGHNA and CDR2 is YNFKEQ. CDR3 sequence: CASSYRTSENTYEQYF. For the CDR3, the DNA is TGTGCCAGCAGCTACCGAACTAGCGAAAATACCTACGAGCAGTACTTC.

The chain uses TRBV27 and TRBJ2-1; no clear D. The germline V gene encodes CDR1 MNHEY and CDR2 SMNVEV (reference sequence). V gave up 2 bases and J gave up 10 bases, with 12 bases separating them. The CDR3 extends over 13 amino acids. The CDR3 bases are TGTGCCAGCAGTTTAGGTAGAGTGGGCGAGCAGTTCTTC. It translates to CASSLGRVGEQFF.

Details on this clonotype: At one end the junction does not follow the germline gene, possibly because of a read error. The chain employs TRBV7-7 and TRBJ1-4, with 10 bases lining up with TRBD1. CDR1 is SSHAT, CDR2 FNYEAQ, per germline (reference sequence). The CDR3 runs to 15 residues. Here the CDR3 reads CASSPGQGVGEKLFF. CDR3 nucleotides: TGTGCTAGCAGCCCCGGACAGGGGGTAGGAGAAAAACTGTTTTTT.

This clonotype was picked up a small number of times. J is TRBJ1-4 and V is TRBV20-1; D call uncertain. The ends were cut back, 3 bases at V and 7 bases at J, with 3 bases in the middle. The CDR3 has 10 amino acids. Germline V gene sequence: CDR1 DFQATT, CDR2 SNEGSKA (reference sequence). As DNA, the CDR3 is TGCAGTGCTAGCCTTGAAAAACTGTTTTTT. This sequence encodes CSASLEKLFF.